This T cell receptor (beta chain) was obtained from a study of OX40 agonist ivuxolimab in advanced cancers. Findings and caveats of the study: Dosing at 0.1 to 3.0 mg/kg was accompanied by clonal expansion of CD4+ and CD8+ blood T cells by week 6. With doses of 0.1-3.0 mg/kg, partial responders showed among the lowest clonal expansion.

The CDR3 is made up of 15 amino acids. The germline gives CDR1 SGHTS, CDR2 YDEGEE. V lost 1 base to trimming and J lost 4 bases, with 13 bases between them. This clone has only one observation. Its specificity is not known. Profiling relied on immunoSEQ multiplex PCR, and the TCRdb table lists in-frame clones only, not all of them. The data hold tens of thousands of clones, with around 84% observed a single time. V is TRBV5-8 and J is TRBJ2-3, with D possibly TRBD1 on 6 matching bases. This sequence was found in an adult with an advanced solid tumor such as melanoma, head and neck, liver or kidney cancer. This sample comprised CD4+ or CD8+ T cells sorted from blood, obtained in a trial of the OX40 agonist ivuxolimab. CDR3 sequence: CASSLRQGSADTQYF. CDR3 bases: TGTGCCAGCAGCTTGCGGCAGGGGAGCGCAGATACGCAGTATTTT. Looking up the rest from reference TRBV5-8 and TRBJ2-3 gives the full variable domain: EAGVTQSPTHLIKTRGQQATLRCSPISGHTSVYWYQQALGLGLQFLLWYDEGEERNRGNFPPRFSGRQFPNYSSELNVNALELEDSALYLCASSLRQGSADTQYFGPGTRLTVL.